The 4 T cell receptor beta chains given below trace back to one sample, sequenced in a study of T cell responses to AZD1222 COVID-19 vaccine. Profiled with immunoSEQ multiplex PCR; TCRdb holds only in-frame clones, not every one. Counted here are approximately 110,000 clones, approximately 85% occurring once; the ten biggest clones make up less than 8%. Sample: peripheral blood, taken on day 0 of AZD1222 vaccination. These TCRs come from an adult in good health.

This rearrangement joins TRBV5-1 to TRBJ2-7; TRBD1 agrees at 9 bases. Germline loops: CDR1 SGHRS, CDR2 YFSETQ. The ends lost 4 bases at V and 3 bases at J; junction bases unmatched: 8. The length of the CDR3 is 15 residues. The CDR3 nucleotides read TGCGCCAGCAGCCGAGACGGACAGGGGAACTACGAGCAGTACTTC. Translated: CASSRDGQGNYEQYF.

Here the CDR3 DNA reads TGTGCCTGGAGTGTCGCTACAGGTGTATGGACTGAAGCTTTCTTT. It translates to CAWSVATGVWTEAFF. The chain is built from TRBV30 and TRBJ1-1, with TRBD1 as a possible D gene (5 bases). The CDR3 covers 15 residues. Germline V gene data show CDR1 as GTSNPN and CDR2 as SVGIG (reference sequence). V lost 0 bases and J lost 5, with 16 bases in between.

J is TRBJ1-1 and V is TRBV18, with a tentative D call TRBD1 (6 bases). The CDR3 runs 14 residues. Looked up from germline, CDR1 is KGHSH and CDR2 is LQKENI. The V end lost 3 bases, the J end lost 6 bases, and 14 bases lay between the germline ends. CDR3 DNA sequence: TGTGCCAGCTCACCTTCGCCAGGGGCTCCTGAAGCTTTCTTT. Encoded protein: CASSPSPGAPEAFF.

This chain uses TRBV2 with TRBJ2-3, with 10 bases fitting TRBD1. Germline V gives CDR1 SNHLY, CDR2 FYNNEI. V was pared by 6 bases and J by 1 base, with 13 bases of the junction left unmatched. The CDR3 consists of 18 residues. In DNA, the CDR3 is TGTGCCAGCAGCCCGGGACAGGGGCCGCGGATCGGCACAGATACGCAGTATTTT. As protein: CASSPGQGPRIGTDTQYF.